This T cell receptor (beta chain) was documented in a study of blood T cell repertoires in COVID-19. Study-level information: Whether acute or convalescent, the COVID-19 samples came from the United States, Italy and Spain. In each case, the material was cDNA or gDNA derived from T cells, B-cell-depleted T cells, or PBMCs.

Germline assignment: CDR1 SNHLY and CDR2 FYNNEI. Trimming pared 6 bases from V and 2 bases from J, leaving 14 bases between. There are 15 residues in the CDR3. In the authors' workflow: Quantification of nucleated cells was approximated via reference gene primer amplification. Repertoires were generated with immunoSEQ multiplex PCR, while TCRdb's copy carries only in-frame clones and drops some. The V and J calls and clone size are taken from that table; D and trimming were inferred from the DNA. The table shows about 90,000 clones, with around 87% occurring only once. The J gene is TRBJ2-1, the V gene TRBV2; D may be TRBD2 (6 bases). The sequenced material came from peripheral blood. The TCR sequence derives from a human donor in a cohort sampled during active COVID-19. CDR3 in amino acids: CASRTSAGPYNEQFF. The CDR3 DNA reads TGTGCCAGCAGGACCTCAGCGGGTCCCTACAATGAGCAGTTCTTC.